The 14 T cell receptor beta chains reported below all come from one sample, sequenced in a study of T cells in Graves' hyperthyroidism and ophthalmopathy. Researchers took RNA transcripts and amplified the TCR beta CDR3 regions from them. The HTBI primer set was used in a first-round RT-PCR of the TCR CDR3. TCRdb re-analysed the multiplex PCR reads in MiXCR, keeping a single row per CDR3 protein. The sample holds around 530,000 distinct CDR3 sequences; over 15% are singletons and the top ten take around 17%. What was sequenced was blood. The origin of the receptors is a young woman with Graves' ophthalmopathy.

This clonotype has at least ten counts. V and J are TRBV28 and TRBJ1-5; no definite D call. The CDR3 runs 15 residues. Germline V gives CDR1 MDHEN, CDR2 SYDVKM. V was clipped by 6 bases and J by 0 bases, with 12 bases between them. The CDR3: CASSTTQSSNQPQHF. The DNA for the CDR3 is TGTGCCAGCAGCACAACACAGAGTAGCAATCAGCCCCAGCATTTT.

The J gene is TRBJ1-2, the V gene TRBV15; D possibly corresponds to TRBD1 (6 bases). The CDR3 covers 16 residues. With 0 bases removed from V and 4 bases from J, the gap between germline ends came to 15 bases. CDR1 LNHNV and CDR2 YYDKDF come from the germline V gene (reference sequence). The CDR3 coding sequence is TGTGCCACCAGCAGAGAGAGTACAGGGTCTACCTATGGCTACACCTTC. Its translation: CATSRESTGSTYGYTF.

This clonotype was recorded many times. In DNA form, the CDR3 reads TGTGCCTGGAGTGCAGGAATAGGAACGAAACATCTAAGCTCCTACAATGAGCAGTTCTTC. Its translation is CAWSAGIGTKHLSSYNEQFF. This chain joins TRBV30 and TRBJ2-1; D remains unclear. V was pared by 1 base and J by 0 bases, with 25 bases between. The CDR3 length is 20 residues. Germline CDR1 reads GTSNPN; CDR2 reads SVGIG (reference sequence).

This clonotype was seen repeatedly, ten times or more. The CDR3 region is CASSVLGQPTYEQYF. The DNA for the CDR3 is TGTGCCAGCAGTGTCTTGGGACAGCCGACCTACGAGCAGTACTTC. This chain joins TRBV2 and TRBJ2-7; TRBD1 matches 7 bases. V shed 4 bases, J shed 2 bases, and the junction held 8 bases outside the gene matches. The CDR3 length is 15 residues. Germline CDR1 SNHLY, CDR2 FYNNEI.

Many counts were recorded for this clonotype. The genes are TRBV20-1 and TRBJ1-1, with unresolved D. The germline V gene has CDR1 DFQATT and CDR2 SNEGSKA (reference sequence). The CDR3 runs 14 residues. V was trimmed by 3 bases and J by 0 bases, leaving 11 bases between them. This CDR3 is CSASDWQLNTEAFF. CDR3 nucleotides: TGCAGTGCTAGTGACTGGCAGCTGAACACTGAAGCTTTCTTT.

This clonotype was counted once. Possible read error: a much larger clone is one base away. Here the CDR3 DNA reads TGTGCCAGCAGTTTATCAGGGACAGGGAATGAAAAACCGTTTTTT. Amino acids: CASSLSGTGNEKPFF. The rearrangement joins TRBV28 to TRBJ1-4; 9 positions match TRBD1. This CDR3 has 15 residues. Germline assignment: CDR1 MDHEN and CDR2 SYDVKM.

This clonotype was counted at least ten times. J is TRBJ1-5 and V is TRBV3-1; a possible D gene is TRBD1 (5 bases). V was cut by 1 base and J by 0 bases, with 7 bases left in between. This CDR3 spans 15 amino acids. Germline loops: CDR1 LGHDT, CDR2 YNNKEL (reference sequence). CDR3 in amino acids: CASSQGTPSNQPQHF. As DNA, the CDR3 is TGTGCCAGCAGCCAAGGGACACCTAGCAATCAGCCCCAGCATTTT.

This clonotype has at least ten counts. The rearrangement links TRBV28 to TRBJ2-2; the match to TRBD2 covers 13 bases. The CDR3 has 18 residues. V was pared by 5 bases and J by 5 bases, with 11 bases of the junction left unmatched. The V gene's germline CDR1 is MDHEN and CDR2 SYDVKM. The CDR3 DNA follows: TGTGCCAGCAGTCCGAAGACTAGCGGGGGGTCGAGAACCGGGGAGCTGTTTTTT. This translates into CASSPKTSGGSRTGELFF.

This clonotype was detected many times. The gene calls are TRBV28 and TRBJ2-1; D ambiguous. Trimming stripped 6 bases from V and 0 bases from J, with 15 bases between. Germline lookup yields CDR1 MDHEN and CDR2 SYDVKM. The CDR3 is 16 residues long. Here the CDR3 reads CASSPNLESSYNEQFF. The DNA of the CDR3 is TGTGCCAGCAGCCCCAACCTAGAGAGCTCCTACAATGAGCAGTTCTTC.

A remark on this clonotype: A much larger clone lies one base from this, so it may be a read error. This chain links TRBV27 with TRBJ1-2; tentative D call: TRBD1 (5 bases). CDR3 size: 14 residues. Germline loops: CDR1 MNHEY, CDR2 SMNVEV (reference sequence). The CDR3 sequence is CASSLRGSIYGHTF. As DNA, the CDR3 is TGTGCCAGCAGTTTGAGGGGCTCGATCTATGGCCACACCTTC.

This clonotype was counted many times. The chain has TRBV11-2 and TRBJ1-4, with no clear D. CDR1 is SGHAT and CDR2 is FQNNGV in the germline V gene. The CDR3 runs to 14 residues. V was pared by 3 bases and J by 5 bases, with 10 bases between. CDR3 amino acids: CASSLRWQNEKLFF. As DNA, the CDR3 is TGTGCCAGCAGCTTGAGATGGCAAAATGAAAAACTGTTTTTT.

This clonotype was detected ten times or more. The rearrangement links TRBV2 to TRBJ2-1; TRBD2 agrees at 8 bases. CDR1 is SNHLY and CDR2 is FYNNEI in the germline V gene. This CDR3 has 15 residues. Unmatched junction bases numbered 8, after V lost 10 bases and J lost 0 bases. CDR3 sequence: CATSSSGPSYNEQFF. The CDR3 DNA is TGTGCCACCTCTTCTAGCGGGCCCTCCTACAATGAGCAGTTCTTC.

This clonotype was seen a few times. This chain joins TRBV5-4 and TRBJ1-2; D remains ambiguous. This CDR3 comprises 15 residues. Trimming stripped 1 base from V and 1 base from J, with 11 bases between. The V gene's germline CDR1 is SGHNT and CDR2 YYREEE (reference sequence). The CDR3 nucleotides are TGTGCCAGCAGCTTGCATGGTGGGGTTAACTATGGCTACACCTTC. Amino acid sequence: CASSLHGGVNYGYTF.

This clonotype was seen only a few times. The chain employs TRBV6-1 and TRBJ1-5, with D uncertain. Trimming took 6 bases from V and 7 from J, leaving 13 bases between them. The germline V gene encodes CDR1 MNHNS and CDR2 SASEGT. The CDR3 has 13 amino acids. The CDR3 reads CASSYSQLQPQHF. CDR3 bases: TGTGCCAGCAGCTACAGTCAATTACAGCCCCAGCATTTT.